These T cell receptor beta chains were read from a single sample in a study of blood T cell repertoires in COVID-19. TCRdb's copy holds only in-frame clones and misses some; the assay was immunoSEQ multiplex PCR. This sample has about 140,000 clones, with around 80% found just once. The sample comprised peripheral blood. These TCRs come from a woman of 80 years or more with active or convalescent COVID-19. The CDR3 runs from the conserved cysteine through the conserved F or W. A D gene is named only where the DNA matches it firmly. Rows may omit the clone size; those that give it use once, few, many or a size class.

V	size	J	D	DNA	CDR3
TRBV5-5	NA	TRBJ1-2	TRBD1	TGTGCCAGCAGCACGCCGATGGGACAGGTCTATGGCTACACCTTC	CASSTPMGQVYGYTF
TRBV10-3	NA	TRBJ2-3	NA	TGTGCCATCAGTGGTCTTGGGGCGCACGATACGCAGTATTTT	CAISGLGAHDTQYF
TRBV3-1/TRBV3-2	NA	TRBJ2-2	TRBD2	TGTGCCAGCAGCCCCCGGGCGGCGGGAGTTAACACCGGGGAGCTGTTTTTT	CASSPRAAGVNTGELFF
TRBV5-6	NA	TRBJ1-1	NA	TGTGCCAGCAGCTTGCCTGGGCTGACTGAAGCTTTCTTT	CASSLPGLTEAFF
TRBV4-1	NA	TRBJ1-3	TRBD1	TGCGCCAGCAGCCCAACAGGGGACTCTGGAAACACCATATATTTT	CASSPTGDSGNTIYF
TRBV3-1/TRBV3-2	NA	TRBJ2-2	NA	TGTGCCAGCAGCCAGACACAGGGAACCGGGGAGCTGTTTTTT	CASSQTQGTGELFF
TRBV28	NA	TRBJ2-7	TRBD1	TGTGCCAGCAGTTCCCTCCCCGGGACAGGGACAACATACGAGCAGTACTTC	CASSSLPGTGTTYEQYF
TRBV18	NA	TRBJ1-5	NA	TGTGCCAGCTCACCGTCGCGGGGGAATCAGCCCCAGCATTTT	CASSPSRGNQPQHF
TRBV28	NA	TRBJ1-2	NA	TGTGCCAGCAGTGCTCGGGGGGGCAACTATGGCTACACCTTC	CASSARGGNYGYTF
TRBV30	once	TRBJ1-6	NA	TGTGCCTGGGGTGAACCAGGGCCTTGGTCACCCCTCCACTTT	CAWGEPGPWSPLHF
TRBV7-9	few	TRBJ1-2	TRBD1	TGTGCCAGCAGCGGGACAGGGTCTGGCTATGGCTACACCTTC	CASSGTGSGYGYTF
TRBV5-1	NA	TRBJ2-1	TRBD1	TGCGCCAGCAGCTTGGATGGACAGGGCAATGAGCAGTTCTTC	CASSLDGQGNEQFF
TRBV28	NA	TRBJ1-3	TRBD1	TGTGCCAGACGGGACAGGACAAACTCTGGAAACACCATATATTTT	CARRDRTNSGNTIYF
TRBV19	NA	TRBJ1-1	NA	TGTGCCAGTAGTATTGAGGGCGGTCGGGACACTGAAGCTTTCTTT	CASSIEGGRDTEAFF
TRBV7-8	NA	TRBJ1-5	NA	TGTGCCAGCAGCCTAGAGGGCACAGGGATGGGCAATCAGCCCCAGCATTTT	CASSLEGTGMGNQPQHF
TRBV19	few	TRBJ1-1	NA	TGTGCCAGTAGTATATATGGGGGCTTGGGCACTGAAGCTTTCTTT	CASSIYGGLGTEAFF
TRBV4-1	NA	TRBJ1-4	NA	TGCGCCAGCAGCCAAGCTAACAGGGCCTCTAATGAAAAACTGTTTTTT	CASSQANRASNEKLFF
TRBV7-3	few	TRBJ1-1	TRBD1	TGTGCCAGCAGCTCGGGACAGTTGAACACTGAAGCTTTCTTT	CASSSGQLNTEAFF
TRBV5-8	few	TRBJ1-4	TRBD1	TGTGCCAGCAGGCCAGGGACAGTCCCTAATGAAAAACTGTTTTTT	CASRPGTVPNEKLFF
TRBV5-1	NA	TRBJ2-1	NA	TGCGCCAGCAGCTTGGAGGCAGGGGCGTGGAATGAGCAGTTCTTC	CASSLEAGAWNEQFF
TRBV5-4	once	TRBJ2-5	NA	TGTGCCAGCAGCTTGGTCGGCCAAGAGACCCAGTACTTC	CASSLVGQETQYF
TRBV5-1	NA	TRBJ1-5	NA	TGCGCCAGCGAAGGGGCCCACGGAGGGCTTAGCAATCAGCCCCAGCATTTT	CASEGAHGGLSNQPQHF
TRBV5-1	NA	TRBJ2-1	TRBD1	TGCGCCAGCAGCTCCACAGGGGTCGAGCTCTTC	CASSSTGVELF
TRBV4-3	few	TRBJ1-4	TRBD1	TGCGCCAGCAGCCAAGTTAGGACAGGTGATGAAAAACTGTTTTTT	CASSQVRTGDEKLFF
TRBV5-1	NA	TRBJ2-7	TRBD2	TGCGCCAGCACCCCGGCTGGAACTAGCGGGGGGCCCTACGAGCAGTACTTC	CASTPAGTSGGPYEQYF
TRBV3-1/TRBV3-2	NA	TRBJ2-1	NA	TGTGCCAGCAGCCAAGGGTTCGCATGGGGGCACAATGAGCAGTTCTTC	CASSQGFAWGHNEQFF
TRBV6-5	NA	TRBJ2-7	TRBD1	TGTGCCAGCAGTTACTGGGGGACAGGGGGCGGCGAGCAGTACTTC	CASSYWGTGGGEQYF
TRBV9	few	TRBJ1-1	TRBD1	TGTGCCAGCAGCGCGAAACTCCAGGGGGGAGGTACTGAAGCTTTCTTT	CASSAKLQGGGTEAFF
TRBV10-2	few	TRBJ2-7	TRBD1	TGCGCCAGCAGTGATCCGTTCGGACAGGGGGTCTACGAGCAGTACTTC	CASSDPFGQGVYEQYF
TRBV30	NA	TRBJ1-5	NA	TGTGCCTGGAGTTCCAGGGGTTTACAGCCCCAGCATTTT	CAWSSRGLQPQHF
TRBV5-1	NA	TRBJ2-7	TRBD1	TGCGCCAGCTCCTCACAACAGGGGGTATTCTACGAGCAGTACTTC	CASSSQQGVFYEQYF
TRBV7-2	NA	TRBJ2-3	NA	TGTGCCAGCAGCTTACGCTTGGCCGATACGCAGTATTTT	CASSLRLADTQYF
TRBV5-1	NA	TRBJ2-2	TRBD1	TGCGCCAGCAGCACCACAGGGGGTAATGCCGGGGAGCTGTTTTTT	CASSTTGGNAGELFF
TRBV11-2	NA	TRBJ1-1	NA	TGTGCCAGCAGCTCGGTACACCGAGGAGGCACTGAAGCTTTCTTT	CASSSVHRGGTEAFF
TRBV11-2	NA	TRBJ2-7	NA	TGTGCCAGCAGCTTAGCCCGGGTTTACGAGCAGTACTTC	CASSLARVYEQYF
TRBV4-2	NA	TRBJ1-2	TRBD1	TGTGCCAGCAGCCAAGTCGCCGGGACAGGGGTTGGCTACACCTTC	CASSQVAGTGVGYTF